These T cell receptor beta chains were read from a single sample in a study of blood T cell repertoires in COVID-19. Libraries were prepared by immunoSEQ multiplex PCR; TCRdb keeps only in-frame clonotypes and omits some of them. Of tens of thousands of clones in the sample, 80% to 90% were seen once. The sequenced sample was peripheral blood. These receptors all stem from a man aged 55 to 70 with acute or convalescent COVID-19. The CDR3 runs from the conserved cysteine through the conserved F or W. Fields, in order: J gene, D gene, V gene, CDR3 length, clone size, CDR3 DNA, CDR3 protein. The D gene is left open where the match is weak. Expanded clones get a size class; other rows say once, few or many, or leave the size out.

TRBJ2-3	-	TRBV24-1	15	-	TGTGCCACCAGTGATCGCGGGGACAGCACAGATACGCAGTATTTT	CATSDRGDSTDTQYF
TRBJ2-2	-	TRBV19	15	-	TGTGCCAGTAGTATAGGCCAGACGAACACCGGGAAGCTGTTTTTT	CASSIGQTNTGKLFF
TRBJ1-2	-	TRBV18	15	-	TGTGCCAGCTCACAAAGAACAGGAATCCACTATGGCTACACCTTC	CASSQRTGIHYGYTF
TRBJ1-2	-	TRBV29-1	13	once	TGCAGCGTTGAAGACTCAGGGGCCTATGGCTACACCTTC	CSVEDSGAYGYTF
TRBJ1-2	-	TRBV2	14	-	TGTGCCAGCAGTGAAAGGAGCCGGTCTTATGGCTACACCTTC	CASSERSRSYGYTF
TRBJ1-2	-	TRBV9	13	-	TGTGCCAGCAGCGTTGGGGCAAACTATGGCTACACCTTC	CASSVGANYGYTF
TRBJ2-2	-	TRBV18	14	-	TGTGCCAGCTCACCACTCCTCGGGACCGGGGAGCTGTTTTTT	CASSPLLGTGELFF
TRBJ2-5	-	TRBV10-3	12	-	TGTGCCATCAGTTCCTTCCAAGAGACCCAGTACTTC	CAISSFQETQYF
TRBJ2-1	TRBD1	TRBV18	14	once	TGTGCCAGCACCGGACAGGCCCCACACAATGAGCAGTTCTTC	CASTGQAPHNEQFF
TRBJ1-1	-	TRBV13	14	-	TGTGCCACCCGGAGATGGGGGGAGAAGGCTGAAGCTTTCTTT	CATRRWGEKAEAFF
TRBJ1-1	-	TRBV12-3/TRBV12-4	13	-	TGTGCCAGCAGTTCGCAGGTATTCACTGAAGCTTTCTTT	CASSSQVFTEAFF
TRBJ1-4	TRBD1	TRBV15	15	-	TGTGCCACCAGCAGAGCAGGGGGCCTAAATGAAAAACTGTTTTTT	CATSRAGGLNEKLFF
TRBJ2-3	TRBD1	TRBV14	15	-	TGTGCCAGCAGCCAGCTGACAGGGGGCACAGATACGCAGTATTTT	CASSQLTGGTDTQYF
TRBJ1-5	-	TRBV10-3	13	-	TGTGCCATCAGTGAAACAGGGAATCAGCCCCAGCATTTT	CAISETGNQPQHF
TRBJ1-2	-	TRBV6-2/TRBV6-3	13	-	TGTGCCAGCAGCTCGACAGGAAACTATGGCTACACCTTC	CASSSTGNYGYTF
TRBJ1-3	-	TRBV11-2	13	-	TGTGCCAGCAGCTCAGGCCTAAGAAACACCATATATTTT	CASSSGLRNTIYF
TRBJ2-2	TRBD1	TRBV6-5	16	-	TGTGCCAGCAGTTACTCCGGGACAGGGTTCACCGGGGAGCTGTTTTTT	CASSYSGTGFTGELFF
TRBJ1-1	-	TRBV5-5	13	-	TGTGCCAGCAGCTTGTTCGGAGGCACTGAAGCTTTCTTT	CASSLFGGTEAFF
TRBJ2-1	TRBD1	TRBV3-1/TRBV3-2	14	-	TGTGCCAGCAGCGCCGGGACAGTCTACAATGAGCAGTTCTTC	CASSAGTVYNEQFF
TRBJ2-7	TRBD2	TRBV11-2	15	-	TGTGCCAGCAGCCCCTGGACTAGCGGGGCCTACGAGCAGTACTTC	CASSPWTSGAYEQYF
TRBJ1-3	-	TRBV3-1/TRBV3-2	16	-	TGTGCCAGCAGTCCTTCGGGACACTACTCTGGAAACACCATATATTTT	CASSPSGHYSGNTIYF
TRBJ1-6	-	TRBV19	16	-	TGTGCCAGTAGTATAGCGGGTCGGCAGCCAAATTCACCCCTCCACTTT	CASSIAGRQPNSPLHF
TRBJ2-7	TRBD1	TRBV6-5	15	-	TGTGCCAGCAGTAACCCAACGACAGGGACCTACGAGCAGTACTTC	CASSNPTTGTYEQYF
TRBJ1-3	TRBD1	TRBV7-9	17	-	TGTGCCAGCCAAGGGCACCACGGGGACAGGGCAGGAAACACCATATATTTT	CASQGHHGDRAGNTIYF
TRBJ1-6	TRBD1	TRBV27	14	-	TGTGCCAGCGGGGGACAGGGGTGGAATTCACCCCTCCACTTT	CASGGQGWNSPLHF